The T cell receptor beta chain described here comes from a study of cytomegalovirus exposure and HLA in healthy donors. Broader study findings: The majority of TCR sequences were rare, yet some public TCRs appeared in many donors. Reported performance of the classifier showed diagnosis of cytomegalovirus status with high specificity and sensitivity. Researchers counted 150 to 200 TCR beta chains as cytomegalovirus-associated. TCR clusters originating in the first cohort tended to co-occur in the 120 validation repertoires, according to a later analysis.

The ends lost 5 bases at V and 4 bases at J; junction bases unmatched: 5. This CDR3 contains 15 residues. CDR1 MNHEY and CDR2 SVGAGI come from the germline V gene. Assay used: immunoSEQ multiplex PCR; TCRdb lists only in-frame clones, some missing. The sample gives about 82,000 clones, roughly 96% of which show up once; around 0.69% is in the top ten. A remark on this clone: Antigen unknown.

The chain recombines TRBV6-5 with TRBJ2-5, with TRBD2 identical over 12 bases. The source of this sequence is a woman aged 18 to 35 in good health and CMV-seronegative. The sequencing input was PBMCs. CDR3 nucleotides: TGTGCCAGCAGTCCACTGACTAGCGGGGGAGAGACCCAGTACTTC. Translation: CASSPLTSGGETQYF.